The T cell receptor beta chain described here comes from a study of early T cells in non-severe SARS-CoV-2 infection. At the level of the study: Investigators sequenced bulk RNA drawn from unsorted whole blood, and chains remained unpaired.

The table lists this clonotype with a few counts. Its antigen remains unidentified. Study-level results: Reliance on VDJdb matching favored anti-spike CD8 responses; private and CD4 specificities were missed.

The library protocol tagged individual cDNA molecules with unique molecular identifiers. MiXCR was run by TCRdb on the 5' RACE reads, yielding one entry per CDR3 protein. The table has about 68,000 distinct CDR3 sequences, 9.5% to 15% seen once. CDR3 length: 14 amino acids. Germline CDR1 reads DFQATT; CDR2 reads SNEGSKA (reference sequence). Unmatched junction bases numbered 11, after V lost 4 bases and J lost 8 bases. The chain recombines TRBV20-1 with TRBJ1-2, with TRBD1 identical over 9 bases. The source of this sequence is an adult who was a healthcare worker with PCR-confirmed SARS-CoV-2 infection or an uninfected control (not recorded which). Sequencing used whole blood. The DNA for the CDR3 is TGCAGTGCTAACCTCCGCACAGGGGGCGAAGGCTACACCTTC. Its protein is CSANLRTGGEGYTF.